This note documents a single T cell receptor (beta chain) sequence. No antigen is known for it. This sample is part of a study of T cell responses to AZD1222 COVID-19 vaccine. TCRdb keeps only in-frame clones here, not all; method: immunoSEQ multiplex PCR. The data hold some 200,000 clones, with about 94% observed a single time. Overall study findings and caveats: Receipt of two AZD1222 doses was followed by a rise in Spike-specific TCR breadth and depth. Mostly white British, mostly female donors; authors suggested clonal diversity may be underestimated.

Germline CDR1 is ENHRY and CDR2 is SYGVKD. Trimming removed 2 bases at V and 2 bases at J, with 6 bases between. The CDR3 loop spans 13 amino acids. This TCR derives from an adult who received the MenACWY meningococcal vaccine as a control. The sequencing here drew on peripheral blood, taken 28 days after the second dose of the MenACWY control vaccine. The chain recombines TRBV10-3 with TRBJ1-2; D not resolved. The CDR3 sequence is CAISENNNYGYTF. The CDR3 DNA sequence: TGTGCCATCAGTGAGAACAACAACTATGGCTACACCTTC.